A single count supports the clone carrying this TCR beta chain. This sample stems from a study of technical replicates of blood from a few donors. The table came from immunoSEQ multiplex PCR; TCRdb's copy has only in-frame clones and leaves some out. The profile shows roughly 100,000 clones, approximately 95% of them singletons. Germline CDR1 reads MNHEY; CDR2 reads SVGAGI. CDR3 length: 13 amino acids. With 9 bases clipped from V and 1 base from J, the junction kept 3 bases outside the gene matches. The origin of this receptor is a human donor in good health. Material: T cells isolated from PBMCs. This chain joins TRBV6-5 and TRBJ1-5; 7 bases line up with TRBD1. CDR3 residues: CASTRGSNQPQHF. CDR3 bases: TGTGCCAGTACCAGGGGGAGCAATCAGCCCCAGCATTTT.